The 21 T cell receptor beta chains below were found in one sample sequenced in a study of OX40 agonist ivuxolimab in advanced cancers. Only in-frame clones appear in the TCRdb table, and some are missing; sequencing was by immunoSEQ multiplex PCR. Among some 38,000 clones listed, 70% to 90% were seen once. The sample in question was CD4+ or CD8+ T cells sorted from blood, obtained in a trial of the OX40 agonist ivuxolimab. These receptors originate from an adult with an advanced solid tumor such as melanoma, head and neck, liver or kidney cancer.

The chain recombines TRBV11-2 with TRBJ2-5; possibly TRBD2 for D (6 bases). CDR1 is SGHAT, CDR2 FQNNGV, per germline. The CDR3 totals 13 residues. Deletions cut 5 bases from V and 5 bases from J, with 12 bases between. The CDR3 sequence: CASSPLGGETQYF. The DNA for the CDR3 is TGTGCCAGCAGCCCACTGGGGGGTGAGACCCAGTACTTC.

This chain joins TRBV19 and TRBJ2-3; the D is unclear. V was pared by 7 bases and J by 4 bases, with 9 bases between. CDR1 LNHDA and CDR2 SQIVND come from the germline V gene (reference sequence). The CDR3 sequence is 12 residues long. CDR3 protein: CASMTSPDTQYF. Written as DNA, the CDR3 is TGTGCCAGTATGACCTCCCCAGATACGCAGTATTTT.

The chain has TRBV14 and TRBJ2-7; D is undetermined. Trimming removed 1 base at V and 2 bases at J, with 9 bases between. Looked up from germline, CDR1 is SGHDN and CDR2 is FVKESK. There are 14 residues in the CDR3. CDR3 nucleotides: TGTGCCAGCAGCCAAGTTACGGGCACCTACGAGCAGTACTTC. Protein: CASSQVTGTYEQYF.

The rearrangement uses TRBV9 and TRBJ2-5, with a tentative D call TRBD2 (6 bases). Trimming stripped 1 base from V and 1 base from J, with 8 bases between. The CDR3 contains 14 residues. Looked up from germline, CDR1 is SGDLS and CDR2 is YYNGEE. Here the CDR3 reads CASSVLGGQETQYF. The CDR3 DNA sequence: TGTGCCAGCAGCGTACTCGGGGGCCAAGAGACCCAGTACTTC.

This rearrangement joins TRBV4-1 to TRBJ2-3; D is possibly TRBD2 (5 bases). Germline V CDR1 and CDR2: MGHRA, YSYEKL. The CDR3 extends over 13 amino acids. The V end lost 6 bases, the J end lost 5 bases, and 12 bases lay between the germline ends. CDR3 bases: TGCGCCAGCAGTCCGAAGGAGGAAGATACGCAGTATTTT. It codes for CASSPKEEDTQYF.

The rearrangement joins TRBV5-8 to TRBJ1-2; possible D gene TRBD1, 5 bases. The V end was cut by 1 base, the J end by 8 bases, with 12 bases between. The germline CDR1 and CDR2 sequences are SGHTS and YDEGEE. The CDR3 contains 13 residues. The CDR3 DNA reads as TGTGCCAGCAGCTTGTCAGGGTTGAGAGGCTACACCTTC. Protein product: CASSLSGLRGYTF.

The gene calls are TRBV6-5 and TRBJ2-5; D call uncertain. Germline CDR1 reads MNHEY; CDR2 reads SVGAGI. CDR3 size: 12 residues. The germline V and J ends were trimmed by 0 bases and 5 bases, with 4 bases remaining between them. CDR3 in amino acids: CASSYSMETQYF. The CDR3 coding sequence is TGTGCCAGCAGTTACTCGATGGAGACCCAGTACTTC.

The rearrangement uses TRBV5-1 and TRBJ2-7, with D unresolved. The ends were cut back, 3 bases at V and 2 bases at J, with 6 bases in the middle. The CDR3 contains 12 residues. The germline V gene has CDR1 SGHRS and CDR2 YFSETQ. The CDR3 sequence is CASSSDTYEQYF. For the CDR3, the DNA is TGCGCCAGCAGCTCCGACACCTACGAGCAGTACTTC.

This clone came up a few times. This rearrangement joins TRBV5-5 to TRBJ1-5, with TRBD1 as a possible D gene (6 bases). The CDR3 has 13 amino acids. Trimming cost V 4 bases and J 10 bases, with 15 bases left between them. Germline assignment: CDR1 SGHKS and CDR2 YYEKEE (reference sequence). The CDR3 bases are TGTGCCAGCAGCCTCGGGGTGGGGACACCCCAGCATTTT. Its protein is CASSLGVGTPQHF.

V gene TRBV11-2 combines with J gene TRBJ2-7, with a possible D match to TRBD2 (5 bases). V dropped 5 bases and J dropped 3 bases, with 11 bases sitting between them. There are 13 residues in the CDR3. Germline V gene data show CDR1 as SGHAT and CDR2 as FQNNGV. DNA for the CDR3: TGTGCCAGCAGCCTAGGAGGCCTCTACGAGCAGTACTTC. Encoded protein: CASSLGGLYEQYF.

The V and J genes are TRBV4-1 and TRBJ1-2; no clear D gene. The CDR3 spans 15 residues. Trimming took off 1 base at V and 4 bases at J, with 13 bases between the two ends. Looked up from germline, CDR1 is MGHRA and CDR2 is YSYEKL. In DNA, the CDR3 is TGCGCCAGCAGCCAAGCTCAAACAGAAGTCTATGGCTACACCTTC. Its translation: CASSQAQTEVYGYTF.

The chain is built from TRBV12-5 and TRBJ2-7; 9 bases are shared with TRBD1. V lost 5 bases and J lost 6; bases outside the gene matches: 8. The CDR3 has 14 amino acids. The germline CDR1 and CDR2 sequences are LGHNT and FRNRAP. CDR3 nucleotide sequence: TGTGCTAGTGGTCGGACAGGGGTTCCCTTCGAGCAGTACTTC. Its translation is CASGRTGVPFEQYF.

J is TRBJ1-4 and V is TRBV9, with a tentative D call TRBD1 (6 bases). The germline gives CDR1 SGDLS, CDR2 YYNGEE. Between the trimmed V and J ends, which lost 4 bases and 0 bases, there was a span of 10 bases. CDR3 length: 15 residues. CDR3 sequence reads: CASSPWTATNEKLFF. The CDR3 DNA reads as TGTGCCAGCAGCCCCTGGACAGCAACTAATGAAAAACTGTTTTTT. Complete variable domain (other parts from reference TRBV9 and TRBJ1-4): DSGVTQTPKHLITATGQRVTLRCSPRSGDLSVYWYQQSLDQGLQFLIQYYNGEERAKGNILERFSAQQFPDLHSELNLSSLELGDSALYFCASSPWTATNEKLFFGSGTQLSVL.

CDR3 in amino acids: CASSFGQGGWGYTF. The CDR3 DNA reads TGTGCCAGCAGCTTCGGACAGGGGGGCTGGGGCTACACCTTC. The V call is TRBV7-9, the J call TRBJ1-2, with TRBD1 identical over 10 bases. The germline gives CDR1 SEHNR, CDR2 FQNEAQ (reference sequence). CDR3 length: 14 residues. Germline trimming cut 3 bases from V and 8 bases from J; bases unmatched to any gene: 6.

This sequence joins TRBV30 and TRBJ1-6; tentative D call: TRBD1 (6 bases). The CDR3 runs 15 residues. Germline V gene lookup returns CDR1 GTSNPN and CDR2 SVGIG (reference sequence). Trimming stripped 2 bases from V and 8 bases from J, with 16 bases between. For the CDR3, the DNA is TGTGCCTGGAGTCTCAGTCAGGGGTGGTATTCACCCCTCCACTTT. This codes for CAWSLSQGWYSPLHF.

The chain carries TRBV7-2 and TRBJ2-7, with no clear D. Looked up from germline, CDR1 is SGHTA and CDR2 is FQGNSA. V was pared by 1 base and J by 2 bases, with 6 bases between. This CDR3 has 13 amino acids. CDR3 amino acids: CASSLVDTYEQYF. The CDR3 bases are TGTGCCAGCAGCTTAGTAGATACCTACGAGCAGTACTTC.

This rearrangement joins TRBV7-9 to TRBJ1-1; no clear D. CDR3 length: 13 residues. The germline CDR1 and CDR2 sequences are SEHNR and FQNEAQ (reference sequence). V was trimmed by 7 bases and J by 1 base, leaving 10 bases between them. The CDR3 sequence is CASNQTPNTEAFF. CDR3 nucleotide sequence: TGTGCCAGCAACCAGACACCGAACACTGAAGCTTTCTTT.

The chain carries TRBV7-9 and TRBJ1-2; D not certain. This CDR3 contains 12 residues. Trimming pared 1 base from V and 6 bases from J, leaving 6 bases between. From germline, CDR1 is SEHNR and CDR2 FQNEAQ (reference sequence). The CDR3 reads CASSLGTDGYTF. In DNA, the CDR3 is TGTGCCAGCAGCTTAGGGACGGATGGCTACACCTTC.

The chain carries TRBV27 and TRBJ1-5; D not certain. The CDR3 totals 13 residues. CDR1 and CDR2 from the germline V gene are MNHEY and SMNVEV (reference sequence). V was trimmed by 4 bases and J by 3 bases, leaving 7 bases between them. CDR3 loop: CASSSVSNQPQHF. CDR3 nucleotide sequence: TGTGCCAGCAGTTCAGTCTCCAATCAGCCCCAGCATTTT.

The chain couples TRBV7-7 to TRBJ1-4; no firm D call. The CDR3 length is 14 residues. The V and J ends lost 2 bases and 7 bases respectively, with 11 bases between them. Germline CDR1 and CDR2: SSHAT and FNYEAQ (reference sequence). CDR3 in DNA: TGTGCCAGCAGCTTAATGATCCCTTGTGAAAAACTGTTTTTT. Encoded protein: CASSLMIPCEKLFF. The entire variable domain, with the rest obtained from reference TRBV7-7 and TRBJ1-4, is as follows: GAGVSQSPRYKVTKRGQDVTLRCDPISSHATLYWYQQALGQGPEFLTYFNYEAQPDKSGLPSDRFSAERPEGSISTLTIQRTEQRDSAMYRCASSLMIPCEKLFFGSGTQLSVL.

The V call is TRBV4-3, the J call TRBJ2-7; 12 positions agree with TRBD2. V was pared by 1 base and J by 2 bases, with 3 bases of the junction left unmatched. This CDR3 spans 16 amino acids. Germline-derived CDR1 and CDR2 are LGHNA and YSLEER. For the CDR3, the DNA is TGCGCCAGCAGCCAAGGACTAGCGGGGGCCGCCTACGAGCAGTACTTC. It translates to CASSQGLAGAAYEQYF.